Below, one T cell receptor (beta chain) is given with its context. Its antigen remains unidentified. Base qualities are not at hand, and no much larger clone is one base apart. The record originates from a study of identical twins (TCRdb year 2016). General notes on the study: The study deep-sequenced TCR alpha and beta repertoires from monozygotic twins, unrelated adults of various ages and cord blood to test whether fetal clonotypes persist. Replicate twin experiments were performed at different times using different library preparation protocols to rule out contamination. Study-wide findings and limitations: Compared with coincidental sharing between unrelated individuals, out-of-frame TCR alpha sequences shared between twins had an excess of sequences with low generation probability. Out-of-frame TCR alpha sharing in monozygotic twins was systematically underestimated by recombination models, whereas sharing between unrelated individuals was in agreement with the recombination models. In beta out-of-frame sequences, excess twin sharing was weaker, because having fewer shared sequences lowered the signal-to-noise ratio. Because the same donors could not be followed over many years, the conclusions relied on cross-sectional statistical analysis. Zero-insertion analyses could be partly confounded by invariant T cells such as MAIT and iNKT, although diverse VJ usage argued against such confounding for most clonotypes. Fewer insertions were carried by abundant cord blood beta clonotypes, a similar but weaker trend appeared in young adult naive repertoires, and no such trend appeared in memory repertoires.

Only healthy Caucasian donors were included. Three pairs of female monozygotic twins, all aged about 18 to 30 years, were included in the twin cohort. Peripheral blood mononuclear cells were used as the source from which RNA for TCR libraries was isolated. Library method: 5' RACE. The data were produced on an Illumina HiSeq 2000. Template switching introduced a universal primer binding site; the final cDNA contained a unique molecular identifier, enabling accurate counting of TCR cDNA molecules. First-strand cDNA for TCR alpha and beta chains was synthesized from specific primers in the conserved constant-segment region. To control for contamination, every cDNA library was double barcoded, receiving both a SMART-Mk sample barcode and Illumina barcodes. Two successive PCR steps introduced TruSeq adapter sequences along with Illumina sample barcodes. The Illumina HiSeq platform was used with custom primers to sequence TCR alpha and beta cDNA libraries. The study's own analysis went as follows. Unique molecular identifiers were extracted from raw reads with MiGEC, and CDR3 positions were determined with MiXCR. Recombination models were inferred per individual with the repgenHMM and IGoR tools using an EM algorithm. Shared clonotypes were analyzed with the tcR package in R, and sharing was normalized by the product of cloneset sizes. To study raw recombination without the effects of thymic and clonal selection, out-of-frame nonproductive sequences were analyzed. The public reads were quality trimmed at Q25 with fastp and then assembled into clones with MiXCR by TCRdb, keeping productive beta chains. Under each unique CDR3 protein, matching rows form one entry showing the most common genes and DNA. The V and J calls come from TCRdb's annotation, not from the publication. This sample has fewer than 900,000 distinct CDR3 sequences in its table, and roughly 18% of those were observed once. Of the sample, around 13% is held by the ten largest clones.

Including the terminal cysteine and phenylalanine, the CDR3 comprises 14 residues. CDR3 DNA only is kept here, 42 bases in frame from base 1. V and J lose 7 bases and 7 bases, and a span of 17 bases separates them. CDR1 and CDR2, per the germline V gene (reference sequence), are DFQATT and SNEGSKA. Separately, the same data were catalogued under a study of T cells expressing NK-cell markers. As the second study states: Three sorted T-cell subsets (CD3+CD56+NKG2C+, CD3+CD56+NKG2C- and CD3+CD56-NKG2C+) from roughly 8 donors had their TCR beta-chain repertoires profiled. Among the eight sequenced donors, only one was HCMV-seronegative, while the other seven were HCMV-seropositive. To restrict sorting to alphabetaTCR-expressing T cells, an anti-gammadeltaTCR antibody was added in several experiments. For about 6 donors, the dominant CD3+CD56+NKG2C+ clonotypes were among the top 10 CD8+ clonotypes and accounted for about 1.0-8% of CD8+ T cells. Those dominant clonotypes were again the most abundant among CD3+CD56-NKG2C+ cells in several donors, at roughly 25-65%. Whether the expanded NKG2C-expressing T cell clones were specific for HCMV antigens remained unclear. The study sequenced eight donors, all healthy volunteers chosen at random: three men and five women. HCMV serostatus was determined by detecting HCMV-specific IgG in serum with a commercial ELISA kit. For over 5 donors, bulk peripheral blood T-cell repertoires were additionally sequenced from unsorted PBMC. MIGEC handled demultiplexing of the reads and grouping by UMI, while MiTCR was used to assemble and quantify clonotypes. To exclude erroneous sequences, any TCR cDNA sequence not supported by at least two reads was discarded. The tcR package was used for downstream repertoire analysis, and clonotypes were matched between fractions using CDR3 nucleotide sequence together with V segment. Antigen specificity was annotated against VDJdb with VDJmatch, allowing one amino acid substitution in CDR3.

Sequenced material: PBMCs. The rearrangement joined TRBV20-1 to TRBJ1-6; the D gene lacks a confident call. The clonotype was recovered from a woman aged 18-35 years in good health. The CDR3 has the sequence CSVLPTRRNSPLHF. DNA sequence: TGCAGTGTTTTACCCACCAGACGCAATTCACCCCTCCACTTT.